Listed here are 26 T cell receptor beta chains from one sample, sequenced in a study of shared clonotypes between healthy human individuals. CD8 cells classed as naive were CD45RO-negative and positively selected for CCR7, excluding terminally differentiated effector memory CD45RA+ cells. Assay used: immunoSEQ multiplex PCR; TCRdb lists only in-frame clones, some missing. The table has hundreds of thousands of clones, approximately 96% seen once. Material: naive CD8+ T cells sorted from blood. These receptors all stem from a woman aged 25 to 45 in good health.

The rearrangement links TRBV2 to TRBJ1-3; 9 positions match TRBD1. V was clipped by 7 bases and J by 8 bases; unmatched bases: 6. The germline V gene encodes CDR1 SNHLY and CDR2 FYNNEI. The CDR3 is 13 amino acids. The CDR3 is CASNPGQGDTIYF. Written as DNA, the CDR3 is TGTGCCAGCAACCCGGGACAGGGCGACACCATATATTTT.

This clone was seen a handful of times. The J gene is TRBJ2-7, the V gene TRBV27; no clear D. Germline values: CDR1 MNHEY, CDR2 SMNVEV (reference sequence). This CDR3 spans 11 amino acids. Trimming removed 10 bases from V and 2 bases from J, with 9 bases in between. The CDR3 coding sequence is TGTGCCACCTCGGGCCCCTACGAGCAGTACTTC. It is translated as CATSGPYEQYF.

The chain uses TRBV4-2 and TRBJ2-2; a weak D match, TRBD2 (6 bases). Per germline, CDR1 LGHNA and CDR2 YNFKEQ. The germline V and J ends were trimmed by 6 bases and 2 bases, with 10 bases remaining between them. The CDR3 length is 14 residues. The CDR3 is CASSPGLNTGELFF. The CDR3 DNA sequence: TGTGCCAGCAGTCCGGGACTCAACACCGGGGAGCTGTTTTTT.

The chain uses TRBV11-2 and TRBJ2-7, with D maybe TRBD2 (5 bases). The germline V gene encodes CDR1 SGHAT and CDR2 FQNNGV. CDR3 length equals 14 residues. V was trimmed by 5 bases and J by 1 base, leaving 12 bases between them. The CDR3 nucleotides read TGTGCCAGCAGCCCCCGGGATCGGTCCTACGAGCAGTACTTC. It codes for CASSPRDRSYEQYF.

This clone has just a few counts. The sample has other DNA sequences that encode this CDR3 too. The rearrangement uses TRBV9 and TRBJ2-1; the match to TRBD2 covers 7 bases. With V trimmed by 0 bases and J by 8 bases, 5 bases remained unmatched. The CDR3 loop spans 14 amino acids. Germline V CDR1 and CDR2: SGDLS, YYNGEE. CDR3 nucleotide sequence: TGTGCCAGCAGCGTAGGGGGCGGGAGCGATGAGCAGTTCTTC. It encodes CASSVGGGSDEQFF.

V is TRBV19 and J is TRBJ2-1, with TRBD2 matching 9 bases. The V gene end was trimmed by 3 bases and the J gene end by 7 bases; junction bases not matched to a gene: 7. The CDR3 contains 15 residues. CDR1 is LNHDA, CDR2 SQIVND, per germline (reference sequence). This chain's CDR3 is CASSIVPGLANEQFF. The CDR3 DNA follows: TGTGCCAGTAGTATTGTGCCGGGACTAGCTAATGAGCAGTTCTTC.

The J gene is TRBJ1-2, the V gene TRBV4-1; D is possibly TRBD1 (6 bases). CDR1 and CDR2 from the germline V gene are MGHRA and YSYEKL. V was shortened by 0 bases and J by 4 bases, with 18 bases between the two germline ends. The CDR3 has 17 residues. The CDR3 loop is CASSQDRPTGLSYGYTF. The CDR3 DNA is TGCGCCAGCAGCCAAGATAGACCGACAGGACTTTCCTATGGCTACACCTTC.

The rearrangement uses TRBV6-1 and TRBJ2-7, with D tentatively TRBD1 (5 bases). This CDR3 comprises 15 residues. In germline, CDR1 is MNHNS, CDR2 SASEGT. V was cut by 2 bases and J by 2 bases, with 13 bases left in between. The CDR3 DNA sequence: TGTGCCAGCAGTGAAAGGTCCAGGGCCGCCTACGAGCAGTACTTC. Translation gives CASSERSRAAYEQYF.

This clone has just one count. V is TRBV5-1 and J is TRBJ2-7; 15 bases align to TRBD2. CDR3 length equals 16 residues. CDR1 and CDR2 (germline): SGHRS, YFSETQ. V shed 0 bases, J shed 2 bases, and the junction held 0 bases outside the gene matches. The CDR3 here is CASSLGTSGRAYEQYF. For the CDR3, the DNA is TGCGCCAGCAGCTTGGGGACTAGCGGGAGGGCCTACGAGCAGTACTTC.

V and J are TRBV10-3 and TRBJ2-2; 9 bases match TRBD2. Trimming took 3 bases from V and 6 from J; bases not matched to a gene: 20. This CDR3 contains 20 residues. The germline V gene encodes CDR1 ENHRY and CDR2 SYGVKD. The CDR3 DNA reads TGTGCCATCAGTGACCCCGGTAGTAGCGGGAGAAGTTTTAAGTCCGGGGAGCTGTTTTTT. Protein sequence: CAISDPGSSGRSFKSGELFF.

This sequence joins TRBV19 and TRBJ1-4; maybe TRBD1 (5 bases). Germline loops: CDR1 LNHDA, CDR2 SQIVND (reference sequence). V lost 3 bases and J lost 0, with 8 bases in between. This CDR3 region has 15 residues. Here the CDR3 reads CASSIGASTNEKLFF. As DNA, the CDR3 is TGTGCCAGTAGTATCGGGGCCTCAACTAATGAAAAACTGTTTTTT.

This chain links TRBV29-1 with TRBJ1-1; no definite D call. This CDR3 has 12 residues. From germline, CDR1 is SQVTM and CDR2 ANQGSEA. V dropped 1 base and J dropped 1 base, with 4 bases sitting between them. CDR3 sequence (DNA): TGCAGCGTTGAAGTCACGAACACTGAAGCTTTCTTT. Translating gives CSVEVTNTEAFF.

V gene TRBV30 combines with J gene TRBJ2-5; 10 nucleotides match TRBD1. The CDR3 spans 12 residues. Germline CDR1 GTSNPN, CDR2 SVGIG (reference sequence). V gave up 5 bases and J gave up 5 bases; unmatched junction bases: 2. The CDR3 DNA is TGTGCCTGGGGACAGGGGGGGGAGACCCAGTACTTC. It specifies CAWGQGGETQYF.

The chain has TRBV12-2 and TRBJ2-1. TRBV12-2 is noted as a pseudogene. The CDR3 is made up of 15 amino acids. The CDR3 bases are TGTGCAAGTCGCTTAATCCCCAACCGTTGCTCTTATACGTTCTTC. Translation gives CASRLIPNRCSYTFF.

The CDR3 DNA sequence: TGTGCCAGCAGTCCGGGGGAGGGCACAGTCTATGGCTACACCTTC. Translating it yields CASSPGEGTVYGYTF. The rearrangement uses TRBV28 and TRBJ1-2; TRBD1 might be the D (5 bases). Trimming removed 5 bases from V and 4 bases from J, with 17 bases in between. This CDR3 comprises 15 residues. Germline lookup yields CDR1 MDHEN and CDR2 SYDVKM.

This chain connects TRBV6-5 to TRBJ1-1; weak D call: TRBD1 (5 bases). This CDR3 is built from 13 residues. Germline CDR1 MNHEY, CDR2 SVGAGI. Deletions cut 3 bases from V and 7 bases from J, with 12 bases between. The CDR3, as DNA: TGTGCCAGCAGTTATTACAGGCAAAATGAAGCTTTCTTT. It translates to CASSYYRQNEAFF.

This chain links TRBV27 with TRBJ2-7; 9 bases fit TRBD1. This CDR3 has 14 amino acids. V was pared by 4 bases and J by 5 bases, with 6 bases of the junction left unmatched. Germline CDR1 MNHEY, CDR2 SMNVEV (reference sequence). CDR3 bases: TGTGCCAGCAGTTCCGGACAGGGGCCCGACGAGCAGTACTTC. Translation: CASSSGQGPDEQYF.

This chain links TRBV6-5 with TRBJ2-1, with 8 bases matching TRBD1. After removal of 6 bases from V and 8 bases from J, the junction contained 6 bases not matched to a gene. CDR1 and CDR2 (germline): MNHEY, SVGAGI. CDR3 size: 13 residues. CDR3 sequence: CASSFQGADEQFF. The DNA of the CDR3 is TGTGCCAGCAGCTTTCAGGGGGCGGATGAGCAGTTCTTC.

The rearrangement links TRBV6-5 to TRBJ2-7; 12 nucleotides match TRBD2. Germline-derived CDR1 and CDR2 are MNHEY and SVGAGI. Trimming removed 0 bases from V and 3 bases from J; junction bases left unmatched: 0. The CDR3 is 15 amino acids. CDR3 bases: TGTGCCAGCAGTTACTCGACTAGCGGGAGCTACGAGCAGTACTTC. Translation gives CASSYSTSGSYEQYF.

The gene calls are TRBV25-1 and TRBJ1-5; D is uncertain. In germline, CDR1 is MGHDK, CDR2 SYGVNS. The CDR3 is made up of 13 amino acids. Trimming took off 3 bases at V and 5 bases at J, with 8 bases between the two ends. The CDR3 DNA sequence: TGTGCCAGCAGTGAGATGGGAGATCAGCCCCAGCATTTT. Translating it yields CASSEMGDQPQHF.

J is TRBJ2-1 and V is TRBV7-6, with D maybe TRBD2 (5 bases). Germline V gene sequence: CDR1 SGHVS, CDR2 FNYEAQ. This CDR3 is 16 amino acids long. V lost 5 bases to trimming and J lost 0 bases, with 14 bases between them. The chain's CDR3 is CASSRQLGSSYNEQFF. The CDR3 DNA sequence: TGTGCCAGCAGCCGACAACTAGGGAGCTCCTACAATGAGCAGTTCTTC.

The chain has TRBV2 and TRBJ1-5; D gene ambiguous. Looked up from germline, CDR1 is SNHLY and CDR2 is FYNNEI. The CDR3 sequence is 14 residues long. V lost 6 bases to trimming and J lost 4 bases, with 13 bases between them. DNA for the CDR3: TGTGCCAGCAGCGACCTAGACACGAATCAGCCCCAGCATTTT. Protein sequence: CASSDLDTNQPQHF.

J is TRBJ1-1 and V is TRBV7-9, with 7 bases matching TRBD1. V lost 6 bases to trimming and J lost 11 bases; unmatched junction nucleotides: 12. There are 13 residues in the CDR3. From germline, CDR1 is SEHNR and CDR2 FQNEAQ (reference sequence). The CDR3 protein is CASSSPGQNWAFF. The CDR3 nucleotides are TGTGCCAGCAGTTCTCCGGGACAGAATTGGGCTTTCTTT.

The J gene is TRBJ2-3, the V gene TRBV5-4; 11 bases line up with TRBD1. The CDR3 runs to 14 residues. Germline V gene sequence: CDR1 SGHNT, CDR2 YYREEE (reference sequence). V was clipped by 4 bases and J by 8 bases; unmatched bases: 6. CDR3 sequence reads: CASSPGQGAITQYF. The CDR3 DNA sequence: TGTGCCAGCAGCCCAGGACAGGGGGCAATTACGCAGTATTTT.

The chain joins TRBV13 to TRBJ2-3, with D maybe TRBD1 (6 bases). The CDR3 extends over 14 amino acids. Germline lookup yields CDR1 PRHDT and CDR2 FYEKMQ (reference sequence). The ends were cut back, 4 bases at V and 8 bases at J, with 16 bases in the middle. The CDR3 sequence is CASSSDTGRGTQYF. The CDR3 coding sequence is TGTGCCAGCAGCTCTGATACAGGGCGAGGTACGCAGTATTTT.

V and J are TRBV19 and TRBJ2-7; TRBD1 aligns across 10 bases. Germline lookup yields CDR1 LNHDA and CDR2 SQIVND (reference sequence). This CDR3 region has 15 residues. Trimming cost V 10 bases and J 3 bases; bases outside gene matches: 12. The CDR3 bases are TGTGCCACCTCCCTCGGACAGGGGGTCGACTACGAGCAGTACTTC. Translated: CATSLGQGVDYEQYF. The full variable domain, in which reference TRBV19 and TRBJ2-7 provide the parts outside the CDR3, is DGGITQSPKYLFRKEGQNVTLSCEQNLNHDAMYWYRQDPGQGLRLIYYSQIVNDFQKGDIAEGYSVSREKKESFPLTVTSAQKNPTAFYLCATSLGQGVDYEQYFGPGTRLTVT.